This record looks at one T cell receptor (beta chain) sequence and its context. What it binds is not known. Amplification of TCR beta CDR3 regions used RNA as the template. The study used the HTBI primer set for a first-round RT-PCR of the TCR CDR3. TCRdb independently ran MiXCR on the multiplex PCR reads; one entry per CDR3 protein. Of over 250,000 distinct CDR3 sequences listed, around 15% are singletons. This sample stems from a study of T cells in Graves' hyperthyroidism and ophthalmopathy. Germline-derived CDR1 and CDR2 are SGHNT and YYREEE (reference sequence). The CDR3 covers 17 residues. V gave up 4 bases and J gave up 2 bases; unmatched junction bases: 8. Ophthalmopathy patients had Clinical Activity Score at least 3, NOSPECS grade at least 4, duration under 3 months. Regarding the study as a whole: Among thyroid clonotypes expanded above 0.001, most also appeared in blood.

The TCR comes from an older woman with Graves' ophthalmopathy. The source material was blood. The rearrangement uses TRBV5-4 and TRBJ2-3; 12 nucleotides line up with TRBD2. The CDR3 is CASSDKLAGGITDTQYF. CDR3 DNA sequence: TGTGCCAGCAGCGACAAACTAGCGGGAGGTATCACAGATACGCAGTATTTT. The whole variable domain, filled in from reference TRBV5-4 and TRBJ2-3, reads ETGVTQSPTHLIKTRGQQVTLRCSSQSGHNTVSWYQQALGQGPQFIFQYYREEENGRGNFPPRFSGLQFPNYSSELNVNALELDDSALYLCASSDKLAGGITDTQYFGPGTRLTVL.